Given below is one T cell receptor (beta chain) in context. This was the immunoSEQ v3.0 assay at survey level. Some clones are missing from TCRdb's copy, which holds only in-frame ones; the method was immunoSEQ multiplex PCR. The sample consists of some 7,900 clones, roughly 78% of them appearing once. The CDR3 runs 13 residues. Losses at the gene ends were 5 bases for V and 6 bases for J; bases not matched to a gene: 4. Germline values: CDR1 SQVTM, CDR2 ANQGSEA. These data belong to a study of long-term antiretroviral therapy in people with HIV. The material was unsorted PBMCs, obtained 0.6 years before starting antiretroviral therapy. The origin of this receptor is a man in his forties with HIV. This chain joins TRBV29-1 and TRBJ2-3, with TRBD2 matching 11 bases. The CDR3: CSVRLAGGDTQYF. In DNA form, the CDR3 reads TGCAGCGTTCGCCTAGCGGGGGGCGATACGCAGTATTTT.